Listed below are T cell receptor beta chains from one sample, sequenced in a study of shared clonotypes between healthy human individuals. Profiling relied on immunoSEQ multiplex PCR, and the TCRdb table lists in-frame clones only, not all of them. The table lists hundreds of thousands of clones, 96% of them singletons. Sequencing was carried out using naive CD8+ T cells sorted from blood. Receptors were obtained from a woman aged 25-40 years in good health. CDR3s include the opening cysteine and the closing phenylalanine or tryptophan. The D gene is left open where the match is weak. Where a row states a size, it is once, few, many or the class of an expanded clone; other rows omit it.

TRBJ2-3,TRBV10-3,NA,NA,CAISESILSGRTDTQYF,TGTGCCATCAGTGAGTCGATACTCTCCGGGAGAACAGATACGCAGTATTTT
TRBJ1-3,TRBV5-1,NA,NA,CASSLEALGNTIYF,TGCGCCAGCAGCTTGGAAGCCCTGGGGAACACCATATATTTT
TRBJ2-1,TRBV6-5,TRBD2,NA,CASMAAGSMGEQFF,TGTGCCAGCATGGCAGCGGGAAGTATGGGTGAGCAGTTCTTC
TRBJ1-1,TRBV23-1,NA,NA,CASNDSENTEAFF,TGCGCCAGCAATGACAGCGAGAACACTGAAGCTTTCTTT
TRBJ1-1,TRBV10-1,NA,NA,CASSDSGEGDTEAFF,TGCGCCAGCAGTGACTCCGGGGAAGGGGACACTGAAGCTTTCTTT
TRBJ2-7,TRBV7-8,NA,NA,CASSLELVGSSYEQYF,TGTGCCAGCAGCTTAGAATTGGTCGGCAGCTCCTACGAGCAGTACTTC
TRBJ1-5,TRBV27,NA,NA,CASSLAGGPQHF,TGTGCCAGCAGTTTGGCGGGTGGGCCCCAGCATTTT
TRBJ1-5,TRBV28,TRBD1,once,CASSFGPGTGINQPQHF,TGTGCCAGCAGTTTTGGGCCCGGGACAGGGATAAATCAGCCCCAGCATTTT
TRBJ2-7,TRBV19,NA,NA,CASSILLSSYEQYF,TGTGCCAGTAGTATTCTACTGAGCTCCTACGAGCAGTACTTC
TRBJ2-7,TRBV11-3,TRBD1,NA,CASSLGQGNEQYF,TGTGCCAGCAGCTTAGGACAGGGAAACGAGCAGTACTTC
TRBJ2-7,TRBV10-3,TRBD2,NA,CAIRNGTSGRFGQYF,TGTGCCATCAGGAACGGGACTAGCGGGCGCTTTGGGCAGTACTTC
TRBJ2-3,TRBV21-1,NA,NA,CASSKGLAGEADTQYF,TGTGCCAGCAGCAAGGGACTAGCGGGAGAGGCAGATACGCAGTATTTT
TRBJ2-5,TRBV7-9,NA,NA,CASSSTTGGQETQYF,TGTGCCAGCAGCTCGACGACCGGGGGCCAAGAGACCCAGTACTTC
TRBJ2-5,TRBV6-6,TRBD2,NA,CASRGLAVQETQYF,TGTGCCAGCAGGGGACTAGCGGTTCAAGAGACCCAGTACTTC
TRBJ2-7,TRBV23-1,NA,NA,CASSQRYEQYF,TGCGCCAGCAGTCAACGCTACGAGCAGTACTTC
TRBJ2-3,TRBV9,TRBD2,NA,CASSPRLAANTDTQYF,TGTGCCAGCAGCCCCCGACTAGCAGCAAACACAGATACGCAGTATTTT
TRBJ2-7,TRBV6-5,TRBD2,NA,CASSPLAGAYEQYF,TGTGCCAGCAGTCCCCTGGCGGGGGCCTACGAGCAGTACTTC
TRBJ2-1,TRBV27,NA,once,CASSLTPRNEQFF,TGTGCCAGCAGTTTAACTCCCCGCAATGAGCAGTTCTTC
TRBJ2-1,TRBV4-1,NA,NA,CASSQYPEDEQFF,TGCGCCAGCAGCCAGTATCCCGAGGATGAGCAGTTCTTC
TRBJ1-1,TRBV19,NA,NA,CASSIDNGENTEAFF,TGTGCCAGTAGTATAGATAACGGGGAGAACACTGAAGCTTTCTTT
TRBJ1-1,TRBV5-8,TRBD1,NA,CASSLSIRTGRTEAFF,TGTGCCAGCAGCCTTTCTATCAGGACAGGGCGTACCGAAGCTTTCTTT
TRBJ1-1,TRBV4-1,TRBD1,NA,CASSQDPLGQGGEAFF,TGCGCCAGCAGCCAAGATCCCCTGGGACAGGGTGGTGAAGCTTTCTTT
TRBJ1-4,TRBV27,TRBD1,NA,CASSFLRRGGAEKLFF,TGTGCCAGCAGTTTTTTGCGGCGAGGGGGCGCTGAAAAACTGTTTTTT
TRBJ2-7,TRBV19,TRBD1,NA,CASSILQGAREQYF,TGTGCCAGTAGTATACTACAGGGGGCGAGAGAGCAGTACTTC
TRBJ2-1,TRBV7-9,TRBD2,NA,CASSRSDETSGRAYEQFF,TGTGCCAGCAGCCGCAGCGATGAGACTAGCGGGAGGGCCTATGAGCAGTTCTTC
TRBJ1-4,TRBV2,TRBD1,NA,CASTDTGGPTRTNEKLFF,TGTGCCAGTACAGATACAGGGGGTCCGACCCGCACTAATGAAAAACTGTTTTTT
TRBJ2-7,TRBV4-1,NA,NA,CASSQGRVSYEQYF,TGCGCCAGCAGCCAAGGGAGGGTGTCCTACGAGCAGTACTTC
TRBJ2-2,TRBV9,NA,NA,CASSVGGGTGPTGELFF,TGTGCCAGCAGCGTAGGGGGAGGGACAGGTCCGACCGGGGAGCTGTTTTTT
TRBJ2-7,TRBV5-5,NA,NA,CASSLAPGSYEQYF,TGTGCCAGCAGCTTGGCCCCAGGGTCCTACGAGCAGTACTTC
TRBJ2-1,TRBV9,NA,NA,CASSVGLSSYNEQFF,TGTGCCAGCAGCGTTGGGCTGAGCTCCTACAATGAGCAGTTCTTC
TRBJ2-1,TRBV7-9,NA,NA,CASRDGGSLYNEQFF,TGTGCCAGCAGGGACGGGGGATCACTCTACAATGAGCAGTTCTTC
TRBJ2-5,TRBV27,NA,NA,CASSEGAGKVWGETQYF,TGTGCCAGCAGTGAAGGGGCAGGGAAGGTTTGGGGAGAGACCCAGTACTTC
TRBJ2-1,TRBV7-8,TRBD2,NA,CASSLEGASGSSLYNEQFF,TGTGCCAGCAGCTTAGAAGGGGCTAGCGGGAGCTCCCTTTACAATGAGCAGTTCTTC
TRBJ1-5,TRBV27,NA,NA,CASSSTVTGNSNQPQHF,TGTGCCAGCAGTTCGACCGTAACAGGGAATAGCAATCAGCCCCAGCATTTT
TRBJ2-7,TRBV5-1,NA,once,CASSSQGPYEQYF,TGCGCCAGCAGCTCCCAGGGTCCCTACGAGCAGTACTTC
TRBJ2-7,TRBV29-1,NA,NA,CSVESPIGYEQYF,TGCAGCGTTGAATCCCCGATTGGGTACGAGCAGTACTTC
TRBJ1-2,TRBV9,TRBD1,few,CASSVGTGSYGYTF,TGTGCCAGCAGCGTAGGGACAGGGTCCTATGGCTACACCTTC
TRBJ2-3,TRBV5-5,TRBD2,NA,CASSLESTSGPDTQYF,TGTGCCAGCAGCTTGGAGTCCACTAGCGGGCCAGATACGCAGTATTTT
TRBJ2-5,TRBV28,TRBD2,NA,CASSLYSGSSETQYF,TGTGCCAGCAGTTTATACAGCGGGAGTTCAGAGACCCAGTACTTC
TRBJ1-1,TRBV7-9,NA,NA,CASSPAGVEDTEAFF,TGTGCCAGCAGCCCGGCCGGGGTCGAGGATACTGAAGCTTTCTTT
TRBJ1-3,TRBV9,NA,NA,CASSVGVSGNTIYF,TGTGCCAGCAGCGTAGGCGTATCGGGAAACACCATATATTTT
TRBJ2-7,TRBV27,TRBD1,NA,CASSPSQGAKSYEQYF,TGTGCCAGCAGTCCCTCACAGGGGGCGAAGTCCTACGAGCAGTACTTC
TRBJ2-4,TRBV28,NA,NA,CATCPSGPLAKNIQYF,TGTGCCACCTGCCCCTCCGGGCCTCTAGCCAAAAACATTCAGTACTTC
TRBJ2-3,TRBV19,TRBD2,NA,CASSVLAGGTDTQYF,TGTGCCAGTAGTGTGCTAGCGGGAGGGACCGATACGCAGTATTTT
TRBJ2-7,TRBV29-1,TRBD1,once,CSVEDGTGTGEQYF,TGCAGCGTTGAAGACGGGACAGGGACGGGCGAGCAGTACTTC
TRBJ2-3,TRBV4-1,NA,NA,CASSQSRVLATDTQYF,TGCGCCAGCAGCCAATCTCGGGTGTTAGCGACAGATACGCAGTATTTT
TRBJ2-7,TRBV7-8,TRBD2,NA,CASSLGLAGEQYF,TGTGCCAGCAGCTTGGGACTAGCGGGCGAGCAGTACTTC
TRBJ1-1,TRBV27,NA,NA,CASGQDPALGNTEAFF,TGTGCCAGCGGTCAAGACCCCGCCCTCGGGAACACTGAAGCTTTCTTT
TRBJ2-2,TRBV30,NA,NA,CAWSVRIVLGTGELFF,TGTGCCTGGAGTGTACGAATAGTCCTAGGGACCGGGGAGCTGTTTTTT
TRBJ1-5,TRBV9,NA,NA,CASSGDSINQPQHF,TGTGCCAGCAGCGGAGACAGCATAAATCAGCCCCAGCATTTT
TRBJ1-1,TRBV27,NA,NA,CASSLLEGRTEAFF,TGTGCCAGCAGTTTACTGGAGGGCCGGACTGAAGCTTTCTTT
TRBJ1-3,TRBV7-9,TRBD1,NA,CASSWAPGQDSGNTIYF,TGTGCCAGCAGCTGGGCACCGGGACAGGACTCTGGAAACACCATATATTTT
TRBJ1-2,TRBV4-1,TRBD1,NA,CASSQEPWDREWGYTF,TGCGCCAGCAGCCAAGAACCCTGGGACAGGGAGTGGGGCTACACCTTC
TRBJ2-1,TRBV30,NA,NA,CAWSSRDNEQFF,TGTGCCTGGAGTTCGAGGGACAATGAGCAGTTCTTC
TRBJ2-3,TRBV27,NA,NA,CASGWDTQYF,TGTGCCAGCGGGTGGGATACGCAGTATTTT
TRBJ1-2,TRBV9,TRBD1,NA,CASSGWTGPNYGYTF,TGTGCCAGCAGCGGGTGGACAGGGCCTAACTATGGCTACACCTTC
TRBJ2-3,TRBV4-2,NA,NA,CASSQPGYWEQGNTQYF,TGTGCCAGCAGCCAACCCGGTTACTGGGAGCAGGGAAATACGCAGTATTTT
TRBJ2-6,TRBV2,TRBD1,NA,CASSESGQTTPGANVLTF,TGTGCCAGCAGTGAATCGGGACAGACAACTCCTGGGGCCAACGTCCTGACTTTC
TRBJ2-7,TRBV5-6,NA,NA,CASSSLGYEQYF,TGTGCCAGCAGCTCGCTAGGCTACGAGCAGTACTTC
TRBJ2-6,TRBV7-6,NA,NA,CASSLSAGRPGSGANVLTF,TGTGCCAGCAGCTTAAGTGCGGGCAGGCCGGGCTCTGGGGCCAACGTCCTGACTTTC